The 3 T cell receptor beta chains listed next were all sequenced from one sample in a study of T cells in Graves' hyperthyroidism and ophthalmopathy (dated by TCRdb to about 2019). The method was multiplex PCR. The sequencer listed for this sample is Illumina HiSeq 2000. Amplification of TCR beta CDR3 regions was carried out from RNA transcripts. A first-round RT-PCR of the TCR CDR3 used the HTBI primer set with the Qiagen OneStep RT-PCR kit. The public reads were reprocessed in TCRdb via fastp at Q25 and MiXCR, keeping in-frame beta chains. Rows matching on CDR3 protein sequence are summarized as one entry with the most common DNA and genes. The sample table shows 400,000 to 550,000 distinct CDR3 sequences, and 13% to 15% are seen once. The top ten hold around a sixth of the sample. The sample comprised blood. The receptor source for this set is a woman aged 18-29 years with Graves' hyperthyroidism.

The chain joins TRBV11-3 to TRBJ2-5; D is perhaps TRBD1 (8 bases). Trimming stripped 4 bases from V and 5 bases from J, with 17 bases between. CDR1 is SGHNT and CDR2 is YENEEA in the germline V gene. This CDR3 is built from 15 residues. The CDR3 here is CASSSLQGEGETQYF. The DNA for the CDR3 is TGTGCCAGCAGCTCCCTACAGGGGGAGGGGGAGACCCAGTACTTC. Filled out from reference TRBV11-3 and TRBJ2-5, the complete variable domain reads EAGVVQSPRYKIIEKKQPVAFWCNPISGHNTLYWYLQNLGQGPELLIRYENEEAVDDSQLPKDRFSAERLKGVDSTLKIQPAELGDSAVYLCASSSLQGEGETQYFGPGTRLLVL.

V gene TRBV3-1 combines with J gene TRBJ2-6; D is possibly TRBD1 (6 bases). This CDR3 has 15 residues. Germline CDR1 reads LGHDT; CDR2 reads YNNKEL (reference sequence). Trimming pared 7 bases from V and 0 bases from J, leaving 10 bases between. The CDR3 nucleotides read TGTGCCAGCACCCGGACAGACTCTGGGGCCAACGTCCTGACTTTC. Translating it yields CASTRTDSGANVLTF.

This clonotype turned up a few times. The chain links TRBV24-1 to TRBJ2-3, with unresolved D. The CDR3 loop spans 16 amino acids. The V gene lost 4 bases and the J gene lost 1 base, with 14 bases spanning the gap. Germline-derived CDR1 and CDR2 are KGHDR and SFDVKD. The CDR3 sequence: CATSEGAETGTDTQYF. DNA of the CDR3: TGTGCCACCAGTGAGGGCGCAGAAACAGGCACAGATACGCAGTATTTT.